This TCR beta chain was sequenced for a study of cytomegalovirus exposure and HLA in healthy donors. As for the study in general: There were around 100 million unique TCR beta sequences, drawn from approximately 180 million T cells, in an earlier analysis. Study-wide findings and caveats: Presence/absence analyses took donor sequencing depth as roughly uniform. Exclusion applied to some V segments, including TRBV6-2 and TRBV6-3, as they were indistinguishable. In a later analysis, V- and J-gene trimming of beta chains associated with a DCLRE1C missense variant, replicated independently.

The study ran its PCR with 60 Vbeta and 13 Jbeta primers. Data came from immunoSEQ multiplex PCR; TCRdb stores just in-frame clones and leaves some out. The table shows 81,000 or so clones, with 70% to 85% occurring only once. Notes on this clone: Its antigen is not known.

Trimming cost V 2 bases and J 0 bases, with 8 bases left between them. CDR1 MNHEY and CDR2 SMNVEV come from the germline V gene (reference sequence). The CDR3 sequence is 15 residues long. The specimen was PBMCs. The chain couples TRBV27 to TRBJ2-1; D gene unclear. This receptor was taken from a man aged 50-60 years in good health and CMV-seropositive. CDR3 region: CASSLAPGSYNEQFF. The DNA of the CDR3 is TGTGCCAGCAGTTTAGCCCCAGGCTCCTACAATGAGCAGTTCTTC.